These T cell receptor beta chains were read from a single sample in a study of blood T cell repertoires in COVID-19. This table comes from immunoSEQ multiplex PCR, and its TCRdb copy is limited to in-frame clones, with some not included. This table has 220,000 or so clones, 70% to 90% appearing once. Sequenced sample: peripheral blood. Receptor source: a man aged 50 to 60 who had recovered from COVID-19. Each CDR3 is given with its conserved first and last residue. A D gene is named only where the DNA matches it firmly. A clone size is listed for some rows: how often the clone was seen (once, few, many), or a class if it is expanded.

TRBD1,.,TRBJ2-1,TRBV4-2,TGTGCCAGCAGCCAACAAACAGGGGGCGGGGAGCAGTTCTTC,CASSQQTGGGEQFF
.,.,TRBJ2-6,TRBV5-1,TGCGCCAGCAGGTTATCAGCGAGCTCTGGGGCCAACGTCCTGACTTTC,CASRLSASSGANVLTF
.,.,TRBJ1-2,TRBV27,TGTGCCAGCAGTCACAGGAGCAAAGGGTCGAAGAAAGCTAACTATGGCTACACCTTC,CASSHRSKGSKKANYGYTF
TRBD1,.,TRBJ1-6,TRBV27,TGTGCCAGCGGGACAGGGGCTTATAATTCACCCCTCCACTTT,CASGTGAYNSPLHF
.,.,TRBJ1-5,TRBV19,TGTGCCAGTAGTATAGTTCTCAATCAGCCCCAGCATTTT,CASSIVLNQPQHF
TRBD2,.,TRBJ2-7,TRBV29-1,TGCAGCGTTTCGGTCTCAGGCTCCACGGGAGGCGAGCAGTACTTC,CSVSVSGSTGGEQYF
.,.,TRBJ1-1,TRBV4-1,TGCGCCAGCAGCCAAGATTTCAGGGGCACTGAAGCTTTCTTT,CASSQDFRGTEAFF
.,.,TRBJ1-1,TRBV6-5,TGTGCCAGCAGTACGTACAGGGTAGGAGCTTTCTTT,CASSTYRVGAFF
TRBD1,.,TRBJ2-2,TRBV18,TGTGCCAGCTCACCTACGGGACAGGGCGGCACCGGGGAGCTGTTTTTT,CASSPTGQGGTGELFF
.,.,TRBJ1-6,TRBV28,TGTGCCAGCAGTTTATCTCGGGGGGCTAATTCACCCCTCCACTTT,CASSLSRGANSPLHF
TRBD1,.,TRBJ2-5,TRBV18,TGTGCCAGCTCCACCGGGACAGGCGGGGAGACCCAGTACTTC,CASSTGTGGETQYF
.,.,TRBJ1-5,TRBV12-3/TRBV12-4,TGTGCCAGCAGTTTGGGGCAGTTTCAGCCCCAGCATTTT,CASSLGQFQPQHF
.,.,TRBJ2-7,TRBV7-8,TGTGCCAGCAGCGCCGAAGGATGGAGCTCCTACGAGCAGTACTTC,CASSAEGWSSYEQYF
TRBD2,few,TRBJ2-3,TRBV11-2,TGTGCCAGCAGCTTTACTAGCGGGAGTACAGATACGCAGTATTTT,CASSFTSGSTDTQYF
.,once,TRBJ2-3,TRBV7-9,TGTGCCAGCAGTTCAGTCACAGATACGCAGTATTTT,CASSSVTDTQYF
.,.,TRBJ1-1,TRBV6-5,TGTGCCAGCAGCCGGCGCGGCAACACTGAAGCTTTCTTT,CASSRRGNTEAFF
TRBD2,.,TRBJ2-7,TRBV6-5,TGTGCCAGCAGTCCGGGACTAGCGAACTCCTACGAGCAGTACTTC,CASSPGLANSYEQYF
.,.,TRBJ2-7,TRBV27,TGTGCCAGCAGTTTATCCGGGGAGCCCTACTACGAGCAGTACTTC,CASSLSGEPYYEQYF
TRBD1,.,TRBJ1-5,TRBV28,TGTGCCAGCAGGCGGACAGGGGGCAAGCCCCAGCATTTT,CASRRTGGKPQHF
.,.,TRBJ2-5,TRBV3-1/TRBV3-2,TGTGCCAGCAGCCAAGTAGGCAGGGGTCCTCAAGAGACCCAGTACTTC,CASSQVGRGPQETQYF
TRBD2,.,TRBJ2-1,TRBV7-8,TGTGCCAGCAGCCCCGGGGGCGGGAGGTCGTACAATGAGCAGTTCTTC,CASSPGGGRSYNEQFF
.,.,TRBJ1-1,TRBV6-1,TGTGCCAGCAGTGAAACAGGGTCCAGAGAAGCTTTCTTT,CASSETGSREAFF
TRBD2,.,TRBJ2-1,TRBV4-1,TGCGCCAGCAGCCAAGACCGTCTGACTAGCGGCTACAATGAGCAGTTCTTC,CASSQDRLTSGYNEQFF
.,.,TRBJ2-7,TRBV28,TGTGCCAGCAGTTTAATCGGCAGGGGATACGAGCAGTACTTC,CASSLIGRGYEQYF
TRBD2,.,TRBJ2-1,TRBV19,TGTGCCAGTAGTATTTTCTCTGGCGGGAGATCCTACAATGAGCAGTTCTTC,CASSIFSGGRSYNEQFF
TRBD2,.,TRBJ2-2,TRBV5-1,TGCGCCAGCACCCTCCCCGTTGGGAGGGAGAACACCGGGGAGCTGTTTTTT,CASTLPVGRENTGELFF
TRBD1,.,TRBJ1-1,TRBV6-5,TGTGCCAGCAAACCGACAGGGAGGACTGAAGCTTTCTTT,CASKPTGRTEAFF
TRBD2,.,TRBJ2-3,TRBV4-1,TGCGCCAGCAGCCAAAGAAGCTCGGGACTAGCGGGCGATACGCAGTATTTT,CASSQRSSGLAGDTQYF
TRBD2,.,TRBJ2-1,TRBV3-1/TRBV3-2,TGTGCCAGCAGCCAAGCCCTGGGACTAGCGGGCGCCTCCTACAATGAGCAGTTCTTC,CASSQALGLAGASYNEQFF
TRBD1,.,TRBJ2-7,TRBV29-1,TGCAGCTCCCGGGACAGTTCGATGGAGGAGCAGTACTTC,CSSRDSSMEEQYF
TRBD1,few,TRBJ2-1,TRBV18,TGTGCCAGCTCACAACCTGGACAGGTTCCCAATGAGCAGTTCTTC,CASSQPGQVPNEQFF
TRBD2,.,TRBJ2-2,TRBV10-3,TGTGCCATCAGTCGAGGACTAGCGGCGAACACCGGGGAGCTGTTTTTT,CAISRGLAANTGELFF
TRBD2,.,TRBJ2-3,TRBV5-1,TGCGCCAGCAGCCCCGTCCCGGGACTACACACAGATACGCAGTATTTT,CASSPVPGLHTDTQYF
TRBD2,.,TRBJ2-2,TRBV5-1,TGCGCCAGCAGCTTGGAGGGGCGGGGGATCACCGGGGAGCTGTTTTTT,CASSLEGRGITGELFF
TRBD2,.,TRBJ2-2,TRBV7-9,TGTGCCAGCAGTCCAACTAGCGGGAGGGCAACCGGGGAGCTGTTTTTT,CASSPTSGRATGELFF
TRBD1,.,TRBJ1-4,TRBV18,TGTGCCAGCTCACCGACAGGGGGAAAACTGTTTTTT,CASSPTGGKLFF
TRBD2,.,TRBJ2-1,TRBV11-2,TGTGCCAGCAGGCGAGCGGGGGGGACATACAATGAGCAGTTCTTC,CASRRAGGTYNEQFF
TRBD1,.,TRBJ2-6,TRBV7-9,TGTGCCAGCAACGCGGGGGACAGGGTCCGCTCTGGGGCCAACGTCCTGACTTTC,CASNAGDRVRSGANVLTF
.,.,TRBJ2-5,TRBV28,TGTGCCAGCAGTGGACAGAATAGACAAGAGACCCAGTACTTC,CASSGQNRQETQYF
TRBD1,.,TRBJ2-1,TRBV9,TGTGCCAGCAGCGAACAGGGGGCGAGGCACAATGAGCAGTTCTTC,CASSEQGARHNEQFF
.,once,TRBJ2-3,TRBV5-8,TGTGCCAGCAGCTTGGCCTGGGCAGAGCTGACAGATACGCAGTATTTT,CASSLAWAELTDTQYF
.,.,TRBJ2-2,TRBV7-9,TGTGCCAGCAGCTTAGGTTCGTCGGGGACATATCCTCTCACCGGGGAGCTGTTTTTT,CASSLGSSGTYPLTGELFF
.,.,TRBJ1-5,TRBV29-1,TGCAGCCCGAGCCGGGGTAGATCCCGTTCGTTGCCCCAGCATTTT,CSPSRGRSRSLPQHF
TRBD1,once,TRBJ2-3,TRBV5-1,TGCGCCAGCAGCTTCTCCCTAGGACAGGCAGATACGCAGTATTTT,CASSFSLGQADTQYF
TRBD2,once,TRBJ2-2,TRBV28,TGTGCCAGCAGTTTGGTCAGCGGGACTCACACCGGGGAGCTGTTTTTT,CASSLVSGTHTGELFF
.,.,TRBJ2-4,TRBV18,TGTGCCAGCTCTCCCTCAGAGGGCCTAGCCAAAAACATTCAGTACTTC,CASSPSEGLAKNIQYF
TRBD2,.,TRBJ2-7,TRBV27,TGTGCCAGCAGGGCATCTAGCGGGAGGGCCCCCTACGAGCAGTACTTC,CASRASSGRAPYEQYF
TRBD1,few,TRBJ2-6,TRBV25-1,TGTGCCAGCAGTCCAACGACAGGGGCTGGGGCCAACGTCCTGACTTTC,CASSPTTGAGANVLTF
TRBD2,.,TRBJ2-7,TRBV27,TGTGCCAGCAGTTTGGGGACTAGCGGCAGGTACGAGCAGTACTTC,CASSLGTSGRYEQYF
TRBD2,.,TRBJ2-1,TRBV5-1,TGCGCCAGCAGCTTGGCATGGGACAGCGGACTAGCGGCAAGCTACAATGAGCAGTTCTTC,CASSLAWDSGLAASYNEQFF
TRBD2,.,TRBJ2-5,TRBV14,TGTGCCAGCAGCCATTTCAGCGGGAGGGCCCTAGAGACCCAGTACTTC,CASSHFSGRALETQYF
.,.,TRBJ1-1,TRBV9,TGTGCCAGCAGCGTGGCAGAATTGAACACTGAAGCTTTCTTT,CASSVAELNTEAFF
.,.,TRBJ1-2,TRBV24-1,TGTGCCACCAGTGATACGACGGGGAACTATGGCTACACCTTC,CATSDTTGNYGYTF
TRBD1,.,TRBJ1-1,TRBV19,TGTGCCACACACAGTGGGTCGACAGGGCAGAGGAACACTGAAGCTTTCTTT,CATHSGSTGQRNTEAFF
.,.,TRBJ2-7,TRBV19,TGTGCCAGTAGTAGATACGGGATCAGCAGCTCCTACGAGCAGTACTTC,CASSRYGISSSYEQYF
TRBD1,.,TRBJ1-3,TRBV2,TGTGCCAGCAGGGCCGGGACAGGTCTCTCTGGAAACACCATATATTTT,CASRAGTGLSGNTIYF
.,once,TRBJ2-7,TRBV7-2,TGTGCCAGCAGCCCCTCGCGGAGCTCCTACGAGCAGTACTTC,CASSPSRSSYEQYF
.,.,TRBJ1-5,TRBV20-1,TGCAGTGCCAGTATAAATAGCAATCAGCCCCAGCATTTT,CSASINSNQPQHF
TRBD2,.,TRBJ2-3,TRBV30,TGTGCCTGGAGCGAAAGCGGGAGCCTCACAGATACGCAGTATTTT,CAWSESGSLTDTQYF
TRBD2,.,TRBJ2-5,TRBV2,TGTGCCAGCACTGGACTAGCCGCGGAGACCCAGTACTTC,CASTGLAAETQYF